This is a list of T cell receptor beta chains from one sample in a study of vaccination effects on CD4 cells after COVID-19. These receptors have no identified antigens. Profiled with immunoSEQ multiplex PCR; TCRdb holds only in-frame clones, not every one. The table includes tens of thousands of clones, less than 80% detected once. Here the sequenced sample was CD4+ T cells from PBMCs cultured without peptide, taken after COVID-19 vaccination. These receptors all come from a human donor who received a COVID-19 vaccine. The CDR3 runs from the conserved cysteine through the conserved F or W. The D gene is left open where the match is weak. The size field is filled for only some rows; it gives once, few, many or a size class.

>TRBV7-2|TRBJ1-4|TRBD1|.
TGTGCCAGCAGCTTCCGGACAGGGAATGAAAAACTGTTTTTT
CASSFRTGNEKLFF
>TRBV9|TRBJ1-6|TRBD1|.
TGTGCCAGCAGCTCAACAGGGGGGAGCTCCTATAATTCACCCCTCCACTTT
CASSSTGGSSYNSPLHF
>TRBV2|TRBJ1-5|.|.
TGTGCCAGCAGTGCATCTCGGGATCAGGCCCAGCATTTT
CASSASRDQAQHF
>TRBV7-9|TRBJ2-1|TRBD2|.
TGTGCCAGCAGCTTAGGAGGAGCGGGGGCGTACAATGAGCAGTTCTTC
CASSLGGAGAYNEQFF
>TRBV2|TRBJ2-2|.|.
TGTGCCAGCAGCGGGGACGTCGGGGAGCTGTTTTTT
CASSGDVGELFF
>TRBV28|TRBJ1-2|.|.
TGTGCCAGCAGTACCAGTGTTTTCGGCTACACCTTC
CASSTSVFGYTF
>TRBV29-1|TRBJ2-3|.|.
TGCAGCCTACAATGGGGCACAGATACGCAGTATTTT
CSLQWGTDTQYF
>TRBV5-6|TRBJ2-6|.|.
TGTGCCAGCAGTTTTATTACTGGGGCCAACGTCCTGACTTTC
CASSFITGANVLTF
>TRBV28|TRBJ1-5|.|.
TGTGCCAGCAGTTTACCCCCGACAGGCAATCAGCCCCAGCATTTT
CASSLPPTGNQPQHF
>TRBV25-1|TRBJ2-2|TRBD1|.
TGTGCCACCCACCCGACAGGGGTAACCGGGGAGCTGTTTTTT
CATHPTGVTGELFF
>TRBV6-5|TRBJ2-2|TRBD1|.
TGTGCCAGCAGCCAGACAGGGAAAAGTACCGGGGAGCTGTTTTTT
CASSQTGKSTGELFF
>TRBV18|TRBJ2-3|.|.
TGTGCCAGCTCATTACAGGTCCGGGATACGCAGTATTTT
CASSLQVRDTQYF
>TRBV6-4|TRBJ1-2|TRBD1|.
TGTGCCAGCAGTAACGACAGGGTTGGCTACACCTTC
CASSNDRVGYTF
>TRBV7-9|TRBJ2-1|.|.
TGTGCCAGCACCCGCCTGGACAATGAGCAGTTCTTC
CASTRLDNEQFF
>TRBV6-5|TRBJ2-3|TRBD2|.
TGTGCCAGCAGTCGGGAGCGGGGGAGCACAGATACGCAGTATTTT
CASSRERGSTDTQYF
>TRBV6-1|TRBJ1-1|.|.
TGTGCCAGCAGTGAGGGCGCCGGGAGTCCCCGTGGGACTGAAGCTTTCTTT
CASSEGAGSPRGTEAFF
>TRBV24-1|TRBJ1-5|.|.
TGTGCCACCAGACAAGATAGCAATCAGCCCCAGCATTTT
CATRQDSNQPQHF
>TRBV5-1|TRBJ2-3|TRBD2|.
TGCGCCAGCAGCTTGGCAGCGGGGGGGGATACGCAGTATTTT
CASSLAAGGDTQYF
>TRBV30|TRBJ1-2|.|.
TGTGCCTGGAGTCGCCAGGGTCAACCTAACTATGGCTACACCTTC
CAWSRQGQPNYGYTF
>TRBV5-1|TRBJ1-2|TRBD1|.
TGCGCCAGCACACGGACAGGGGGCGATGGCTACACCTTC
CASTRTGGDGYTF
>TRBV24-1|TRBJ1-2|.|.
TGTGCCACCAGTGATTTGGACAGATATGGCTACACCTTC
CATSDLDRYGYTF
>TRBV18|TRBJ1-1|TRBD1|.
TGTGCCAGCTCACGTGGGACAGGGGGCCGGAACACTGAAGCTTTCTTT
CASSRGTGGRNTEAFF
>TRBV5-1|TRBJ2-4|.|.
TGCGCCAGCAGCTTACGGACGGGATCCTATACCAAAAACATTCAGTACTTC
CASSLRTGSYTKNIQYF
>TRBV7-9|TRBJ2-5|TRBD2|.
TGTGCCAGCAGGGGGACTAGCGGGGCACCAGAGACCCAGTACTTC
CASRGTSGAPETQYF
>TRBV4-1|TRBJ1-3|TRBD1|.
TGCGCCAGCAGCCAATCTCCTCACCCCGGGACAGGGTACAGCTCTGGAAACACCATATATTTT
CASSQSPHPGTGYSSGNTIYF
>TRBV4-1|TRBJ2-3|.|.
TGCGCCAGCAGCCAAGGACTATCTACAGATACGCAGTATTTT
CASSQGLSTDTQYF
>TRBV7-2|TRBJ2-1|TRBD2|.
TGTGCCAGCAGCTCTGAGAGCGGGGGAGAGTACAATGAGCAGTTCTTC
CASSSESGGEYNEQFF
>TRBV29-1|TRBJ2-5|TRBD1|few
TGCAGCGTTGACAGTAACAGGGGGCGGCGGCAAGAGACCCAGTACTTC
CSVDSNRGRRQETQYF
>TRBV5-1|TRBJ2-6|.|.
TGCGCCAGCAGCTTGGTCGTTGTGGGGGGCTCTGGGGCCAACGTCCTGACTTTC
CASSLVVVGGSGANVLTF
>TRBV4-3|TRBJ2-3|TRBD2|.
TGCGCCAGCAGCCGTGGACTAGTGGATACGCAGTATTTT
CASSRGLVDTQYF
>TRBV30|TRBJ1-5|.|.
TGTGCCTACACCTCGGACATCACAAACGTGGGCAATCAGCCCCAGCATTTT
CAYTSDITNVGNQPQHF
>TRBV2|TRBJ2-2|TRBD2|.
TGTGCCAGCAGGGGGACTAGCGGGGTAAACACCGGGGAGCTGTTTTTT
CASRGTSGVNTGELFF
>TRBV6-2/TRBV6-3|TRBJ2-5|.|once
TGTGCCAGCAGTTACAGGGTTGGAGAGACCCAGTACTTC
CASSYRVGETQYF
>TRBV6-5|TRBJ2-5|TRBD1|.
TGTGCCAGCATACAGGGGCCCCTCACCGAGACCCAGTACTTC
CASIQGPLTETQYF
>TRBV5-1|TRBJ2-2|TRBD2|.
TGCGCCAGCAGCTCAAGTAGCGGGGGGGCCGGGGAGCTGTTTTTT
CASSSSSGGAGELFF
>TRBV19|TRBJ2-1|TRBD2|few
TGTGCCAGTAGTATAGATAATAGGCTAGCGGGGGGCCAGGGTGAGCAGTTCTTC
CASSIDNRLAGGQGEQFF